These T cell receptor beta chains were read from a single sample in a study of cytomegalovirus exposure and HLA in healthy donors. TCRdb's copy holds only in-frame clones and misses some; the assay was immunoSEQ multiplex PCR. This table has 150,000 to 200,000 clones, over 70% appearing once. Material: PBMCs. These TCRs come from a woman aged 60-75 years in good health and CMV-seropositive. The CDR3 runs from the conserved cysteine through the conserved F or W.

v_gene,CDR3aa
TRBV28,CASTLAGQETQYF
TRBV9,CASSVAGDAGELFF
TRBV7-3,CASSLTSGNTGELFF
TRBV18,CASSPVRGNYGYTF
TRBV7-9,CASSSITGTGGDGGEKLFF
TRBV28,CASSKVEDFSYEQYF
TRBV28,CASSFSFSGGDAQETQYF
TRBV11-2,CASSLLGTTNTGELFF
TRBV5-6,CASSLNRLRNSPLHF
TRBV5-4,CASYGTGRSRELFF
TRBV4-3,CASSQDRQGIYEQYF
TRBV7-8,CASSFGTDNEQFF
TRBV5-1,CASSLGPGMQVKLFF
TRBV29-1,CSVEDGSGGRGNTEAFF
TRBV2,CASSGSQGGKQYF
TRBV5-4,CASSLLAGGASYNEQFF
TRBV5-1,CASSFGGNTEAFF
TRBV2,CASTYRLSGNTIYF
TRBV4-2,CASSQDKAGRRLF
TRBV4-2,CASSQVGQGGGYTF
TRBV30,CAWSALSSSTDTQYF
TRBV19,CASQYRDRGFNQPQHF
TRBV6-1,CASSEAFGRGQETQYF
TRBV6-4,CASSDREGVEAFF
TRBV19,CASSMTSGRGETQYF
TRBV25-1,CASSRPGLDSETQYF
TRBV5-6,CASSRGGLAGEETQYF
TRBV7-9,CASSLDGGLTYEQYF
TRBV6-1,CASSGTGKGMRGTEAFF
TRBV5-1,CASSLAGGAYEQYF
TRBV28,CASSSTTQGVVGYTF
TRBV29-1,CSVEAGGGAQHF
TRBV7-6,CASSPSGGSYEQYF
TRBV9,CASSAGTSGRASGETQYF
TRBV9,CASSVEASGRNIQYF
TRBV6-5,CASSLHSSGKSYEQYF
TRBV29-1,CSSSQGPTEAFF
TRBV2,CAKTGSYGYTF
TRBV9,CASSGSWTATILNTGELFF
TRBV19,CASSTEGQGGGYTF
TRBV2,CASSSHQNTEAFF
TRBV21-1,CASSKTDDRSSGNTIYF